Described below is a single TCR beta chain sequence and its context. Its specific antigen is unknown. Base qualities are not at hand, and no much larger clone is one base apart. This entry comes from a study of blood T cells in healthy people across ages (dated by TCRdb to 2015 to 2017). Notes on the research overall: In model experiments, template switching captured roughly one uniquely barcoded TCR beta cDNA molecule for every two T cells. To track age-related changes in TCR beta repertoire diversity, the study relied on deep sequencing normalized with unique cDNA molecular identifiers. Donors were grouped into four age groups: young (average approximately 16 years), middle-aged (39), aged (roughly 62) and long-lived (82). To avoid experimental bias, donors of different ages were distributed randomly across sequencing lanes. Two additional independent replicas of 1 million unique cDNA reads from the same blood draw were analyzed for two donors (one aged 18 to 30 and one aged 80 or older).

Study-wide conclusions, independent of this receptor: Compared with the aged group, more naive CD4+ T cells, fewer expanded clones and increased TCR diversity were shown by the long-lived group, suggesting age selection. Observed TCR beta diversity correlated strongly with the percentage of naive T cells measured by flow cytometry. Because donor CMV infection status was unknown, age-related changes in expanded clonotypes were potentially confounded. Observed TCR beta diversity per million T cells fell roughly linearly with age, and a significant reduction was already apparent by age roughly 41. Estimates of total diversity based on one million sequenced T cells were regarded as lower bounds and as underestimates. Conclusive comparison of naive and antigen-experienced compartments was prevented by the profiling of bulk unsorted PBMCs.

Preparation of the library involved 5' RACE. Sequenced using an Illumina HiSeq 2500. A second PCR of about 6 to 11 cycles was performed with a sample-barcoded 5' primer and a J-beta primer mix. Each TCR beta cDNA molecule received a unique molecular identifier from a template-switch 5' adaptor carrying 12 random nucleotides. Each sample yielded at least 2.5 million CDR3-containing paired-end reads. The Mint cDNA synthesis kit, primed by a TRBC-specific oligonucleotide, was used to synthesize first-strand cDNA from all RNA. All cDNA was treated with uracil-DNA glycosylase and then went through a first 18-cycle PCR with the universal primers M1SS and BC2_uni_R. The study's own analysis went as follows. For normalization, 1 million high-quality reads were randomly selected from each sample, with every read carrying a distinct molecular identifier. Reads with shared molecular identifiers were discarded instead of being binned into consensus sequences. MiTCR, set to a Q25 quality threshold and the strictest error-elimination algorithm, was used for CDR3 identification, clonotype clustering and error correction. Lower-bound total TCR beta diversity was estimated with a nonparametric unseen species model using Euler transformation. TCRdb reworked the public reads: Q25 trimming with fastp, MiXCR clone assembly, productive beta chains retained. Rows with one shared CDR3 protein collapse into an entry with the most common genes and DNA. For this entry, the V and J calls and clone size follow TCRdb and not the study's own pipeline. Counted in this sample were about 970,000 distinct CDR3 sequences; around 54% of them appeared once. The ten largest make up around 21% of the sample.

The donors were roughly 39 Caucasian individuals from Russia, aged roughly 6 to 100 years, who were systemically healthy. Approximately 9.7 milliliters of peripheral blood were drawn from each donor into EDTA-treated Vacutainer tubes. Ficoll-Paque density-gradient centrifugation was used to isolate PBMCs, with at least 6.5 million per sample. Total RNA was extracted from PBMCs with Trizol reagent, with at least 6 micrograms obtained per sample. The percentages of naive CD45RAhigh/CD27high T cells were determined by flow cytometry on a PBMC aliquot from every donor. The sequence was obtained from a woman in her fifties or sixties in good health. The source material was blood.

The bases read TGTGCCTGGGGCCCCAGGGCTTCCACAGATACGCAGTATTTT. Its translation reads: CAWGPRASTDTQYF. The chain couples TRBV30 to TRBJ2-3; TRBD1 is a weak D gene call, 5 bases matching. Including the terminal cysteine and phenylalanine, the CDR3 comprises 14 residues. The retained sequence is limited to the CDR3, 42 bases, with the frame set at the first base. V lost 5 bases and J lost 2 bases; the stretch between them is 14 bases long. CDR1 and CDR2 are read off the germline V gene (reference sequence) as GTSNPN and SVGIG.